What follows are 13 T cell receptor beta chains derived from one specimen sequenced in a study of vaccination and CD4 T cells after COVID-19. Oncomine TCR Beta short-read sequencing was applied to DNA from cultured CD4+ T cells. TCRdb processed the PCR reads anew with MiXCR; each CDR3 protein has one entry. Here the sample spans about 5,200 distinct CDR3 sequences, around 30% being singletons. These TCRs are of unknown antigen specificity. The treatment is: approximately 10-day PBMC culture with coronavirus spike peptide pools or control peptides (ViraFEST assay). The sequences come from CD4+ T cells from blood, cultured in vitro, collected after SARS-CoV-2 vaccination. The origin of the receptors is a human donor who had recovered from COVID-19.

This clonotype has a handful of counts. The chain combines TRBV7-9 with TRBJ2-1; a possible D gene is TRBD2 (6 bases). V was clipped by 2 bases and J by 6 bases, with 8 bases between them. The CDR3 spans 13 residues. In germline, CDR1 is SEHNR, CDR2 FQNEAQ (reference sequence). This CDR3 reads CASSLLAPNEQFF. For the CDR3, the DNA is TGTGCCAGCAGCTTACTAGCGCCCAATGAGCAGTTCTTC.

The sample holds a few counts of this clonotype. The rearrangement links TRBV20-1 to TRBJ1-1; 11 bases fit TRBD1. This CDR3 comprises 14 residues. Germline V gene data show CDR1 as DFQATT and CDR2 as SNEGSKA (reference sequence). The V and J ends lost 5 bases and 0 bases, in that order; junction bases with no gene match: 2. The DNA of the CDR3 is TGCAGTGCTGGACAGGGGGCGGTGAACACTGAAGCTTTCTTT. As protein: CSAGQGAVNTEAFF.

CDR3 sequence (DNA): TGTGCCAGCGCCCCAGCGAACACTGAAGCTTTCTTT. It yields the protein CASAPANTEAFF. J is TRBJ1-1 and V is TRBV18; no reliable D call. CDR1 KGHSH and CDR2 LQKENI come from the germline V gene. This CDR3 is built from 12 residues. Trimming removed 8 bases from V and 1 base from J, with 8 bases in between.

This CDR3 reads CASSQDGAGGHTGELFF. The CDR3 DNA is TGTGCCAGCAGCCAAGATGGAGCGGGGGGGCACACCGGGGAGCTGTTTTTT. This chain links TRBV4-2 with TRBJ2-2; 10 positions match TRBD2. Trimming cost V 0 bases and J 3 bases; bases outside gene matches: 4. The germline V gene has CDR1 LGHNA and CDR2 YNFKEQ. The CDR3 is 17 amino acids.

This clonotype was detected a few times. The junction and the germline gene differ at one end; a read error may be behind it. This rearrangement joins TRBV20-1 to TRBJ2-1; 9 bases fit TRBD1. The CDR3 totals 14 residues. Germline-derived CDR1 and CDR2 are DFQATT and SNEGSKA (reference sequence). DNA of the CDR3: TGCAGTGCTAGTAGGGACAGGGCCCCCAATGAGCAGGTCTTC. This codes for CSASRDRAPNEQVF.

The sample holds one count of this clonotype. The J gene is TRBJ1-5, the V gene TRBV10-2; D is possibly TRBD1 (5 bases). Germline V gene sequence: CDR1 WSHSY, CDR2 SAAADI. The CDR3 has 14 amino acids. V was pared by 4 bases and J by 5 bases, with 12 bases between. The CDR3 coding sequence is TGCGCCAGCAGTGTCGACGGGGCCTATCAGCCCCAGCATTTT. It translates to CASSVDGAYQPQHF.

In this sample, this clonotype turned up a few times. This chain links TRBV6-1 with TRBJ1-5; no reliable D call. Trimming removed 3 bases at V and 12 bases at J, with 9 bases between. The CDR3 runs to 11 residues. CDR1 and CDR2 (germline): MNHNS, SASEGT. DNA of the CDR3: TGTGCCAGCAGTGATGGTAGGTTCCAGCATTTT. Its translation is CASSDGRFQHF.

This chain links TRBV19 with TRBJ2-7; 7 bases are shared with TRBD1. Trimming cost V 5 bases and J 2 bases; bases outside gene matches: 9. Germline CDR1 reads LNHDA; CDR2 reads SQIVND (reference sequence). The CDR3 contains 15 residues. CDR3 protein: CASSDSGQPTYEQYF. CDR3 nucleotides: TGTGCCAGTAGTGACTCGGGACAGCCGACCTACGAGCAGTACTTC.

This clonotype qualifies as medium-sized. For the CDR3, the DNA is TGTGCCAGCGACGGGAGTTCGGTCTACAATGAGCAGTTCTTC. Protein sequence: CASDGSSVYNEQFF. V is TRBV28 and J is TRBJ2-1; a possible D gene is TRBD2 (6 bases). Trimming removed 8 bases at V and 3 bases at J, with 14 bases between. Germline V lookup: CDR1 MDHEN, CDR2 SYDVKM. The CDR3 is made up of 14 amino acids. Full variable domain (rest looked up from reference TRBV28 and TRBJ2-1): DVKVTQSSRYLVKRTGEKVFLECVQDMDHENMFWYRQDPGLGLRLIYFSYDVKMKEKGDIPEGYSVSREKKERFSLILESASTNQTSMYLCASDGSSVYNEQFFGPGTRLTVL.

This sequence joins TRBV7-2 and TRBJ2-7, with 16 nucleotides matching TRBD2. J gave up 7 bases and V 5 bases, and 5 bases lay outside the gene matches. Germline V gives CDR1 SGHTA, CDR2 FQGNSA. This CDR3 spans 15 amino acids. CDR3: CASSPGTSGGEEQYF. The CDR3 DNA reads TGTGCCAGCAGCCCCGGGACTAGCGGGGGGGAGGAGCAGTACTTC.

V is TRBV10-2 and J is TRBJ2-3; 11 nucleotides match TRBD2. CDR1 and CDR2 (germline): WSHSY, SAAADI. V shed 2 bases, J shed 5 bases, and the junction held 9 bases outside the gene matches. This CDR3 comprises 17 residues. The DNA for the CDR3 is TGCGCCAGCAGTGAGATCGGTAGCGGGGGGGAACAAGATACGCAGTATTTT. Protein: CASSEIGSGGEQDTQYF.

This clonotype counts as medium-sized. The chain employs TRBV7-3 and TRBJ2-7, with 8 positions matching TRBD1. With 5 bases clipped from V and 4 bases from J, the junction kept 4 bases outside the gene matches. This CDR3 has 13 residues. The germline V gene encodes CDR1 SGHTA and CDR2 FQGTGA. This CDR3 is CASSNRQGYEQYF. DNA of the CDR3: TGTGCCAGCAGCAACAGACAGGGGTACGAGCAGTACTTC.

This sequence joins TRBV6-2 or TRBV6-3 and TRBJ1-1; 10 bases are shared with TRBD1. After removal of 6 bases from V and 4 bases from J, the junction contained 8 bases not matched to a gene. The germline V gene encodes CDR1 MNHEY and CDR2 SVGEGT. This CDR3 comprises 15 residues. The CDR3 DNA reads as TGTGCCAGCAGACGACAGGGGGCGGTGACCACTGAAGCTTTCTTT. This translates into CASRRQGAVTTEAFF.